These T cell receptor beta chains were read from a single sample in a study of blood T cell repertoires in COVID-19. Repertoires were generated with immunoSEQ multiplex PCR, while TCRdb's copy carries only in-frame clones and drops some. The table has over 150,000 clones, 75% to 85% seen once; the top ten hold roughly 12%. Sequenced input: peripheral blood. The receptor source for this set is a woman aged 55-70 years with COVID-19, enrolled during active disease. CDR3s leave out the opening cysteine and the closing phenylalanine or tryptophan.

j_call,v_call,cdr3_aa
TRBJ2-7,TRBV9,ASSSKTDTEQY
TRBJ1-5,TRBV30,AWSVKTGGSQPQH
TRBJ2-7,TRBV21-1,ASSSGPPRRRLALAILPQQY
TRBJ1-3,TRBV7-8,ASSPLTAGGGNTIY
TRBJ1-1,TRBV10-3,AISESGGLVVRNTEAF
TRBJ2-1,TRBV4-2,ASSQVSSGGRGNEQF
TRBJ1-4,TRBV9,ASSSSDRAWSTNEKLF
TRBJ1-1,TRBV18,ASSFTGPTEAF
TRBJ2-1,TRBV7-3,ASSLSASGSSEQF
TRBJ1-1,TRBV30,AWSVQEGTEAF
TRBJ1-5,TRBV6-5,ASSLTSYSNQPQH
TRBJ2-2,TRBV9,ASSVGQDTGELF
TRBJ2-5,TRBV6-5,ASSLEETQY
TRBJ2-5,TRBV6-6,ASSFTGGGETQY
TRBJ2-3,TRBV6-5,ASRTDRGADTQY
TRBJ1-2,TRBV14,ASSPDPGGYGYT
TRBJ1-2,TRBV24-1,ATSDLQGGYT
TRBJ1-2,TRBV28,ASSLILDLTGGDGYT
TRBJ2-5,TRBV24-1,ATSDRGRETQY
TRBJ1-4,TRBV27,ASSFTGVAEKLF
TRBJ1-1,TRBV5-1,ASSPADREVGAF
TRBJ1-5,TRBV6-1,ASSDEPNQPQH
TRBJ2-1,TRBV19,ASSMGGAPPMGNEQF
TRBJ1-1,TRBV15,ATSRERDRGPA
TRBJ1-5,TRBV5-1,ASSLGTGDNQPQH
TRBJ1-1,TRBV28,ASSPLQGMNTEAF
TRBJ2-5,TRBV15,ATSRDRGGGGTQY
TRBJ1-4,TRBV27,ASSFSRGIGEKLF
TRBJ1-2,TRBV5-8,ASSLPPGGYT
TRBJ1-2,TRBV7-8,ASSLGLEGSGYT
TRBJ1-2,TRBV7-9,ASSLPLGANGYT
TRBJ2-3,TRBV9,ASSSKRGAALDTQY
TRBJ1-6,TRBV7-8,ASSITGGYNSPLH
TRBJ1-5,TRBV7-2,ASSLGRARYSNQPQH